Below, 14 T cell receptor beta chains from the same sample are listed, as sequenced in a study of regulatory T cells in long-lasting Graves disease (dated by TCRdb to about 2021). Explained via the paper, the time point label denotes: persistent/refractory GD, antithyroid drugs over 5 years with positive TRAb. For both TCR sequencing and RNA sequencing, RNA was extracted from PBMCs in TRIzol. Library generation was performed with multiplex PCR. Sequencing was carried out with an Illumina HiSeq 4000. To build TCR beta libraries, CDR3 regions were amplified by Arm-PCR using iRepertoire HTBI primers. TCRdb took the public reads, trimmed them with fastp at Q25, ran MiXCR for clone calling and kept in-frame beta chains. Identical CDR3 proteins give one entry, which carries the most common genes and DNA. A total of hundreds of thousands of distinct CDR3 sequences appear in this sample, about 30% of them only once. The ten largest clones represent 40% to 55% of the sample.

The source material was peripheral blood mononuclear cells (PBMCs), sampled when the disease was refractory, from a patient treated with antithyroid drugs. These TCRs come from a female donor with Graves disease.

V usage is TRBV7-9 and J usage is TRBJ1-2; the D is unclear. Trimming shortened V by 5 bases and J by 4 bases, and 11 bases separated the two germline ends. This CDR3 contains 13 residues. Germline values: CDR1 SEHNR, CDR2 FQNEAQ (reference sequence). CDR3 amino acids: CASSAGVGYGYTF. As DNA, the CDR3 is TGTGCCAGCAGCGCCGGCGTGGGCTATGGCTACACCTTC.

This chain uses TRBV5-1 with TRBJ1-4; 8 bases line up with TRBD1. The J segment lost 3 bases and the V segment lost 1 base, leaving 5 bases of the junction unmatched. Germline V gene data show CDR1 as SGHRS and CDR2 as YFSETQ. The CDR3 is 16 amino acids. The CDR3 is CASSLRQGTANEKLFF. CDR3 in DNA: TGCGCCAGCAGCTTGAGACAGGGGACCGCTAATGAAAAACTGTTTTTT.

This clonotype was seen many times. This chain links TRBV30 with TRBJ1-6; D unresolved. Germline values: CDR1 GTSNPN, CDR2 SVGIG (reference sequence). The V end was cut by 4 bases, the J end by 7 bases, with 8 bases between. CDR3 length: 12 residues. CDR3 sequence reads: CAWKENNSPLHF. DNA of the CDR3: TGTGCCTGGAAAGAGAACAATTCACCCCTCCACTTT.

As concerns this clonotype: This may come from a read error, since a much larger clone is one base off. CDR3 loop: CASNTLGLVNQPQHF. The DNA for the CDR3 is TGTGCCAGCAATACGCTAGGGCTTGTCAATCAGCCCCAGCATTTT. The chain employs TRBV28 and TRBJ1-5; D is undetermined. V was shortened by 7 bases and J by 3 bases, with 16 bases between the two germline ends. The germline CDR1 and CDR2 sequences are MDHEN and SYDVKM. The CDR3 is 15 residues long.

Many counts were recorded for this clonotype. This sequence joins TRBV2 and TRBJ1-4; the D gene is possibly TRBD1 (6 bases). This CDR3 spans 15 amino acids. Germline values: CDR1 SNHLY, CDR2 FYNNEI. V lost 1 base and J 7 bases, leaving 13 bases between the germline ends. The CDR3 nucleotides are TGTGCCAGCAGTGAAGTTCGACAGGCGACTGAAAAACTGTTTTTT. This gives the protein CASSEVRQATEKLFF.

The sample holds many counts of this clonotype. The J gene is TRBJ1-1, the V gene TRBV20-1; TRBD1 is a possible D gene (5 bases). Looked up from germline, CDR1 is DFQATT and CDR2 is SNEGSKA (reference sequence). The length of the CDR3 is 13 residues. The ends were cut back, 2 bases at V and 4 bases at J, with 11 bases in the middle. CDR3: CSARTGGGTEAFF. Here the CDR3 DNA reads TGCAGTGCTAGAACGGGGGGAGGCACTGAAGCTTTCTTT.

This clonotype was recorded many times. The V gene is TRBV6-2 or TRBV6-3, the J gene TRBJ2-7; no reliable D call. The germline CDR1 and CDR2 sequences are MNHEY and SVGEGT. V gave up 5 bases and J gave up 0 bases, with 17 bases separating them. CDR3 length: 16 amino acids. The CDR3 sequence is CASSPGLPPSSYEQYF. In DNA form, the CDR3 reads TGTGCCAGCAGTCCAGGCTTGCCGCCGAGCTCCTACGAGCAGTACTTC.

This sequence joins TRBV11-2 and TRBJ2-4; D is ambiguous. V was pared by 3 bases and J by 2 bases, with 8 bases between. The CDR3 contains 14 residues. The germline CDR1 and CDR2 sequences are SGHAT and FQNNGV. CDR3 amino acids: CASSFEWTKNIQYF. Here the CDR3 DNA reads TGTGCCAGCAGCTTCGAGTGGACCAAAAACATTCAGTACTTC.

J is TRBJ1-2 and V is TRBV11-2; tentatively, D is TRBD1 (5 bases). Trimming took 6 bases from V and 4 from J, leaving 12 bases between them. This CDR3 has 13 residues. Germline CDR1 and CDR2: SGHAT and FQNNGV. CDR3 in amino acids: CASRGVKGYGYTF. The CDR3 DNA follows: TGTGCCAGCAGGGGGGTGAAGGGCTATGGCTACACCTTC.

In nucleotides, the CDR3 is TGTGCCTGGAGTGGGGCAGAGACTTACGAGCAGTACTTC. It is translated as CAWSGAETYEQYF. The V call is TRBV30, the J call TRBJ2-7; D gene uncertain. Germline-derived CDR1 and CDR2 are GTSNPN and SVGIG (reference sequence). The length of the CDR3 is 13 residues. The germline V and J ends were trimmed by 1 base and 4 bases, with 11 bases remaining between them.

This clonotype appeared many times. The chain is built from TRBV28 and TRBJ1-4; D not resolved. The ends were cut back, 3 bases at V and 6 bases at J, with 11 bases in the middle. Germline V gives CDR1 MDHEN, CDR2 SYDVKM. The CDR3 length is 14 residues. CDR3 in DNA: TGTGCCAGCAGTTTCGGCGGACGGGATGAAAAACTGTTTTTT. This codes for CASSFGGRDEKLFF.

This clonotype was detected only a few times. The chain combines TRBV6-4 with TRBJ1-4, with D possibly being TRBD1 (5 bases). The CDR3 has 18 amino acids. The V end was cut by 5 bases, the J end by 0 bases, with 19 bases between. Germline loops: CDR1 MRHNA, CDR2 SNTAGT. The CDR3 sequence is CASSYAPGTTATNEKLFF. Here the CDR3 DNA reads TGTGCCAGCAGTTACGCCCCCGGGACGACTGCAACTAATGAAAAACTGTTTTTT.

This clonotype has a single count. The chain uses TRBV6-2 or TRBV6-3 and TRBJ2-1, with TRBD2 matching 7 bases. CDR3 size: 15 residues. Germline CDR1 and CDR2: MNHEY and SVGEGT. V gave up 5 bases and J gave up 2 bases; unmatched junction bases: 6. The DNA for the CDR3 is TGTGCCAGCAGTGTACTAGCGAGGACCTACAATGAGCAGTTCTTC. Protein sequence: CASSVLARTYNEQFF.

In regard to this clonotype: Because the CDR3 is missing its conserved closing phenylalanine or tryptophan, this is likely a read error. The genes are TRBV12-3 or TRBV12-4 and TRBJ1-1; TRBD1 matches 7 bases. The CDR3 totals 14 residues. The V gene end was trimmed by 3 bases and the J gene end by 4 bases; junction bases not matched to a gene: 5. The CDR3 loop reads CASSFTAGGTEAFS. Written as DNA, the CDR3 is TGTGCCAGCAGTTTTACGGCAGGGGGCACTGAAGCTTTCTCT.